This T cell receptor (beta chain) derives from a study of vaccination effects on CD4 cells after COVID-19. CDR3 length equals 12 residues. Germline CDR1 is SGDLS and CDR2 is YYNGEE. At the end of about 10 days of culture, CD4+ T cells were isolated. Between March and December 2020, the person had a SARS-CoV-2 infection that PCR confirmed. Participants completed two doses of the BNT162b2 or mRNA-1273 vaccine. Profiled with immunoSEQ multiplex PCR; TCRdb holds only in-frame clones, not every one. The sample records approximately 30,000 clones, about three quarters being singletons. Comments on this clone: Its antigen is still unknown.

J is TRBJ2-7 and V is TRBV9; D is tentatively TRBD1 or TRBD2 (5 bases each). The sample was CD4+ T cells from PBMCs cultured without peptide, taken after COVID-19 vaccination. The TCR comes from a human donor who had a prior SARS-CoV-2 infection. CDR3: CKMGEGSYEQYF. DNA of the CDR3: TGTAAAATGGGGGAAGGCTCCTACGAGCAGTACTTC.